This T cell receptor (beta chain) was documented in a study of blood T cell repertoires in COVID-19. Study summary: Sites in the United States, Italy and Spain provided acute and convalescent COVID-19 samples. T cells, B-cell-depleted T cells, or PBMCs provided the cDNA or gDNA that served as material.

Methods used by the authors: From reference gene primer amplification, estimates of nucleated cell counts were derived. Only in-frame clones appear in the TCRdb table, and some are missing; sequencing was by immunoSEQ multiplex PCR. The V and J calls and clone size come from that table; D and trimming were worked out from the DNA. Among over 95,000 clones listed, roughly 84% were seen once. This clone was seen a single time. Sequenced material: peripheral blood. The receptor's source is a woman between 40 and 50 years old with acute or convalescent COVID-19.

CDR3 residues: CASSLGAGALNTEAFF. CDR3 nucleotides: TGTGCCAGCAGTTTAGGGGCAGGAGCTTTGAACACTGAAGCTTTCTTT. The genes are TRBV27 and TRBJ1-1, with a weak D call TRBD1 (5 bases). CDR1 is MNHEY and CDR2 is SMNVEV in the germline V gene (reference sequence). V lost 2 bases, J lost 0 bases, and 13 bases lay in between. CDR3 length: 16 amino acids.